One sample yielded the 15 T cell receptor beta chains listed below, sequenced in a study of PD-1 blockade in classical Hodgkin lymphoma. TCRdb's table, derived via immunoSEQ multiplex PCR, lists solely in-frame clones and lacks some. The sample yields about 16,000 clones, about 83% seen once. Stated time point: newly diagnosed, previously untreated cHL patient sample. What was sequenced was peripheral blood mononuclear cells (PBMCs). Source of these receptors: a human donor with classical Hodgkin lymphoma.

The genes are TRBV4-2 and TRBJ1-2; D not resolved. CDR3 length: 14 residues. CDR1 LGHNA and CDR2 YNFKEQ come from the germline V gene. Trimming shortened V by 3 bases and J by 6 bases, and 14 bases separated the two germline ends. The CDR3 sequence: CASSHPMAGNGYTF. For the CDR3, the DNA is TGTGCCAGCAGCCACCCTATGGCGGGGAATGGCTACACCTTC.

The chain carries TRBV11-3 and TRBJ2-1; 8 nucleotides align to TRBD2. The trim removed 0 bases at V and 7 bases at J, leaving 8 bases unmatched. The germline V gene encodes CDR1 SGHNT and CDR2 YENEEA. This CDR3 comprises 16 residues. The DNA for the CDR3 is TGTGCCAGCAGCTTAGATGGCGGGAGGCGGATGAATGAGCAGTTCTTC. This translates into CASSLDGGRRMNEQFF.

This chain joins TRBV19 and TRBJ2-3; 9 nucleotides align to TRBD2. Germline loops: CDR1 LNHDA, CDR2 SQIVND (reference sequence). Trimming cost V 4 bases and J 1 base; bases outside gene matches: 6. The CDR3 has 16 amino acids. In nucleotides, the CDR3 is TGTGCCAGTAGTAAAGGTCGGACTAGCGGCACAGATACGCAGTATTTT. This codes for CASSKGRTSGTDTQYF.

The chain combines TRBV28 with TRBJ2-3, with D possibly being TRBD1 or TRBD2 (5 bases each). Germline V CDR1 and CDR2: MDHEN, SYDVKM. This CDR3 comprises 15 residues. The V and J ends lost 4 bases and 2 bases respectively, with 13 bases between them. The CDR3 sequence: CASSSRDGYTDTQYF. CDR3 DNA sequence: TGTGCCAGCAGTTCAAGGGACGGCTACACAGATACGCAGTATTTT.

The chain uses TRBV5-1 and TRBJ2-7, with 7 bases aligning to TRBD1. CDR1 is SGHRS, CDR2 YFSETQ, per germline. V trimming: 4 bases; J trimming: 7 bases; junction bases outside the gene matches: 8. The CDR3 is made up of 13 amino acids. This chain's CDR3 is CASSRDRLGEQYF. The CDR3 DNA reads TGCGCCAGCAGCAGGGACAGACTTGGGGAGCAGTACTTC. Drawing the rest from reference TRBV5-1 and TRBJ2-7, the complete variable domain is KAGVTQTPRYLIKTRGQQVTLSCSPISGHRSVSWYQQTPGQGLQFLFEYFSETQRNKGNFPGRFSGRQFSNSRSEMNVSTLELGDSALYLCASSRDRLGEQYFGPGTRLTVT.

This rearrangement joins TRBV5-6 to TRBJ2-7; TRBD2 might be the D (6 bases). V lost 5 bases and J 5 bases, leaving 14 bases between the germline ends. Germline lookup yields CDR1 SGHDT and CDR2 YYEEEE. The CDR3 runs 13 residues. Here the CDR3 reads CASSPEGVNEQYF. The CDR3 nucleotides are TGTGCCAGCAGTCCGGAGGGAGTGAACGAGCAGTACTTC.

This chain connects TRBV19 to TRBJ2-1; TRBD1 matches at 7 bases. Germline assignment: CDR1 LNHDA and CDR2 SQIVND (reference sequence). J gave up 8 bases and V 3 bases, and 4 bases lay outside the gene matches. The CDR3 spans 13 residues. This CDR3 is CASSISTGDEQFF. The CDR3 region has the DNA TGTGCCAGTAGTATTAGCACAGGGGATGAGCAGTTCTTC.

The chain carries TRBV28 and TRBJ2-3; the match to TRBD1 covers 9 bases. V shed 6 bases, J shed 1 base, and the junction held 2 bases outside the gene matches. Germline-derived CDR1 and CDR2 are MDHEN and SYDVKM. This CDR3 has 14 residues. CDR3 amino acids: CASSRDRGTDTQYF. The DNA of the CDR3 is TGTGCCAGCAGCCGGGACAGGGGCACAGATACGCAGTATTTT.

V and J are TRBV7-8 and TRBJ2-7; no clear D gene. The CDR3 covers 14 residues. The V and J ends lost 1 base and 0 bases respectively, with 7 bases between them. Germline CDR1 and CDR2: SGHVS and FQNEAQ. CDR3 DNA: TGTGCCAGCAGCTTAGGGCAGAGCTCCTACGAGCAGTACTTC. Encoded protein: CASSLGQSSYEQYF.

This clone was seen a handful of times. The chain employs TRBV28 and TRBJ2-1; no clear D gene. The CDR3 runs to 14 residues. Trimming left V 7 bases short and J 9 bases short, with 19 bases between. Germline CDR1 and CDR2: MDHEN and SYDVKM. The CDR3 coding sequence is TGTGCCAGCACCGATTTCTCTGTTCGAGGTGAGCAGTTCTTC. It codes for CASTDFSVRGEQFF.

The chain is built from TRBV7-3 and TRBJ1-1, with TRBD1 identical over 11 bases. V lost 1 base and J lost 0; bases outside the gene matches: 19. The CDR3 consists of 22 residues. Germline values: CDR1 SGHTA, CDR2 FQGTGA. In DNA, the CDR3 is TGTGCCAGCAGCTTAAGGGCCGTAGGTAGTCCGGGACAGGGGGAGATGAACACTGAAGCTTTCTTT. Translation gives CASSLRAVGSPGQGEMNTEAFF.

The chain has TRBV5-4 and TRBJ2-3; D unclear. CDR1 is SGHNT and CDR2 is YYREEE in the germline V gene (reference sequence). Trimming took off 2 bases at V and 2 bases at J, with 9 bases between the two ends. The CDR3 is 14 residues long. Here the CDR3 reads CASSFGPDTDTQYF. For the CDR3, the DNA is TGTGCCAGCAGCTTTGGACCAGACACAGATACGCAGTATTTT.

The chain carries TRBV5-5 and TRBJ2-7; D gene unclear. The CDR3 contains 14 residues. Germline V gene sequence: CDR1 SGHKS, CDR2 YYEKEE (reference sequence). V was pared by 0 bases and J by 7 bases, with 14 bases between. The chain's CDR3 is CASSLGLSPLEQYF. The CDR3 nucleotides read TGTGCCAGCAGCTTGGGACTCTCCCCCTTAGAGCAGTACTTC.

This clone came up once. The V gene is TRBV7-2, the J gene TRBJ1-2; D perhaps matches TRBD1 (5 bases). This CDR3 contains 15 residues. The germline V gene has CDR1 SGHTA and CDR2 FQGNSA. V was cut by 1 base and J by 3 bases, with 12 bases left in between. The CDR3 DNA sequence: TGTGCCAGCAGCTTAGATCAGGGATCGGACTATGGCTACACCTTC. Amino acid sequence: CASSLDQGSDYGYTF. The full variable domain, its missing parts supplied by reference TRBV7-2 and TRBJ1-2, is GAGVSQSPSNKVTEKGKDVELRCDPISGHTALYWYRQSLGQGLEFLIYFQGNSAPDKSGLPSDRFSAERTGGSVSTLTIQRTQQEDSAVYLCASSLDQGSDYGYTFGSGTRLTVV.

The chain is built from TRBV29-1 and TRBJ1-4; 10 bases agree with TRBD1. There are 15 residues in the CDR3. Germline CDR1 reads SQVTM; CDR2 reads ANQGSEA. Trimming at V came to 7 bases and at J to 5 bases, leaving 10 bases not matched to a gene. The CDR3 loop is CSATPRGQGNEKLFF. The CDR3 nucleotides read TGCAGCGCCACCCCCCGGGGACAGGGGAATGAAAAACTGTTTTTT.